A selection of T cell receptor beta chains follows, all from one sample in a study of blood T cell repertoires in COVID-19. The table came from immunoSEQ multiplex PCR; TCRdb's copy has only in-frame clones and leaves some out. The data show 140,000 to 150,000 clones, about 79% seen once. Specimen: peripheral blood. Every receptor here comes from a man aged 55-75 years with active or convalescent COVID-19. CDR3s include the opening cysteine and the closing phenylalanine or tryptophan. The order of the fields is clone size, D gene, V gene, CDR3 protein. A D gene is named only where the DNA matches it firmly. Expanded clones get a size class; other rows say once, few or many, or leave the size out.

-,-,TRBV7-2,CASSLRYGGTEAFF
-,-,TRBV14,CASSQARSAPYGYTF
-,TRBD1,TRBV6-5,CASRLTGLVGNTIYF
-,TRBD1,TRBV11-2,CASSPRGPTASGYTF
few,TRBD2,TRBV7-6,CASSLEAPGRETQYF
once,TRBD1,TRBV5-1,CASSLGTGHQPQHF
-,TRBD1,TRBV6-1,CASSGGTGWGTEAFF
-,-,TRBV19,CASRRSSTDTQYF
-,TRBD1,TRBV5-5,CASSLGGQGNYGYTF
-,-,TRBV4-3,CASSQDWVKGSGYTF
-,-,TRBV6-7,CATNRLGNTEAFF
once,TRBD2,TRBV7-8,CASSQSGTQNNEQFF
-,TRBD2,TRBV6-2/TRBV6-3,CASIPGGGLVSYEQYF
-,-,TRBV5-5,CASSFVGDTEAFF
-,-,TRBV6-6,CASSFGGVNTEAFF
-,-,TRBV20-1,CSASDRDYLETQYF
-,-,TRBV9,CASSIWSSGANVLTF
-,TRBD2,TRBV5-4,CASSPGLAGRIETQYF
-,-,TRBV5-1,CASSLTLPNYGYTF
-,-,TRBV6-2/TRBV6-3,CASSSRDGGDYGYTF
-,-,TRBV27,CASSPGDTAARAQFF
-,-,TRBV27,CASSYFPGATEAFF
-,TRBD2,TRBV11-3,CASSPKPGLAGEGGETQYF
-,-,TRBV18,CASSMTSDSYEQYF
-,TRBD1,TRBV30,CAWTGGQGYTF
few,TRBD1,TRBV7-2,CASSDGQGYQPQHF
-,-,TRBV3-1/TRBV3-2,CASSQDLVGYDTQYF
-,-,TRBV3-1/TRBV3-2,CASSQEGTRNGNTIYF
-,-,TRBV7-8,CASSFYGGPNTEAFF
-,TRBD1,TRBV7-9,CASSQGQASSGYTF
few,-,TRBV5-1,CASSSAGHTDTQYF
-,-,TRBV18,CASSPTDWMDGYTF
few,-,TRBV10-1,CASSNVVLTGEQYF
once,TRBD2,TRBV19,CASSIGTSGGRDEQFF
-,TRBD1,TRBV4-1,CASSQDLLGQGTQPQHF
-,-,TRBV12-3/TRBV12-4,CASSYGGPVEQYF
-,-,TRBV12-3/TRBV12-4,CASSSTSVGPQHF
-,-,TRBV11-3,CASSGLGETQYF
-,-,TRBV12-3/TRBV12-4,CASRGDKNTEAFF
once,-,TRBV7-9,CASSLVADYGYTF
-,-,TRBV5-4,CASSQTANEQFF
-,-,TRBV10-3,CAISGDTGGKLFF
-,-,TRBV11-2,CASSYGAGNTGELFF
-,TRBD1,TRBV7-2,CASELRVAGGDGYTF
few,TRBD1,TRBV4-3,CASSHVRGTGNTEAFF
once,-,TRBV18,CASSSRRRTSGANVLTF
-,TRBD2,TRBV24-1,CATSDPRLAGNRDEQFF
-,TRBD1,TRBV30,CAGRDRVSYNEQFF
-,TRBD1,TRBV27,CASSLTLEGANEKLFF